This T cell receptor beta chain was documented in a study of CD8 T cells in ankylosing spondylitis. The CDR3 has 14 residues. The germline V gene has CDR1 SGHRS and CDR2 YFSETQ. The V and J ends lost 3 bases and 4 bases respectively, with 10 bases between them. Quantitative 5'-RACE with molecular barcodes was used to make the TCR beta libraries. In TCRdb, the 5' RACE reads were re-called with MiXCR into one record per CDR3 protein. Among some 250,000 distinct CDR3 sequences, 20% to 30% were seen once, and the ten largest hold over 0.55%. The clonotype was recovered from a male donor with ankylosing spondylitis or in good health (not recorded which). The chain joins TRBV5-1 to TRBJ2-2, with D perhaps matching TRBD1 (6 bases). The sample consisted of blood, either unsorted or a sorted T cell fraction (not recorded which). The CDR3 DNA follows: TGCGCCAGCAGCTCGAAACAGGGCACCGGGGAGCTGTTTTTT. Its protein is CASSSKQGTGELFF.